This T cell receptor (beta chain) was captured by sequencing in a study of T cell changes during pregnancy in multiple sclerosis. TCRdb's copy holds only in-frame clones and misses some; the assay was immunoSEQ multiplex PCR. The table has roughly 100,000 clones, about nine tenths seen once. From germline, CDR1 is KGHSH and CDR2 LQKENI. The CDR3 is 16 residues long. The germline V and J ends were trimmed by 1 base and 1 base, with 14 bases remaining between them. This receptor was taken from a female donor in good health, enrolled as a control in a pregnancy study. The sequenced sample was peripheral blood, obtained after pregnancy. The chain is built from TRBV18 and TRBJ2-7, with D possibly being TRBD1 (5 bases). In DNA form, the CDR3 reads TGTGCCAGCTCACCACGGGGCCAGGGTGGGTCCTACGAGCAGTACTTC. Protein product: CASSPRGQGGSYEQYF.